This record covers a single T cell receptor (beta chain). These data come from a study of TIL therapy for anti-PD-1-resistant metastatic lung cancer. The wider study: Tumors had a median PD-L1 proportion score of around 6.4%. Most patients had lung adenocarcinoma.

The libraries were made with immunoSEQ v3. Each library reached some 2 million read pairs, or about 5-6.5 million at deep level. Measured with immunoSEQ multiplex PCR; TCRdb has only the in-frame clones, and not every one. The sample yields 40,000 to 60,000 clones, 65% to 80% seen once. This CDR3 spans 17 amino acids. The germline V and J ends were trimmed by 8 bases and 7 bases, with 30 bases remaining between them. The germline gives CDR1 MDHEN, CDR2 SYDVKM. Time point meaning: pre-treatment sample, taken before nivolumab and TIL therapy. Enrollment ran from October 2017 to early 2020. Sequencing was performed on blood, taken at baseline. The origin of this receptor is a woman between 30 and 80 years old with non-small cell lung cancer. The chain uses TRBV28 and TRBJ2-7; D gene uncertain. The CDR3 DNA follows: TGTGCCAGCCTTCGTTTAAAGGATTTATATCGCGGACGGGAGCAGTACTTC. Its translation is CASLRLKDLYRGREQYF. The full variable domain, its missing parts supplied by reference TRBV28 and TRBJ2-7, is DVKVTQSSRYLVKRTGEKVFLECVQDMDHENMFWYRQDPGLGLRLIYFSYDVKMKEKGDIPEGYSVSREKKERFSLILESASTNQTSMYLCASLRLKDLYRGREQYFGPGTRLTVT.